Below, 8 T cell receptor beta chains from the same sample are listed, as sequenced in a study of T-cell reconstitution after alpha-beta-depleted transplantation in children. Unique molecular identifiers were built into the TCRbeta library. TCRdb used MiXCR to reprocess the PCR reads, holding one entry per CDR3 protein. The profile shows approximately 400,000 distinct CDR3 sequences, about 11% of them singletons. The starting material was PBMCs from the stem cell graft donor, obtained from the stem cell graft. Receptors were obtained from a human donor who donated a stem cell graft to a child with acute myeloid leukemia.

There are a few counts of this clonotype. The chain combines TRBV4-1 with TRBJ1-2; D is possibly TRBD1 (5 bases). V lost 3 bases and J 2 bases, leaving 13 bases between the germline ends. The CDR3 sequence is 15 residues long. Germline-derived CDR1 and CDR2 are MGHRA and YSYEKL. CDR3 nucleotide sequence: TGCGCCAGCAGCCACCCCGGGCAGGGCAACTATGGCTACACCTTC. It translates to CASSHPGQGNYGYTF.

This clonotype was observed a handful of times. The rearrangement links TRBV20-1 to TRBJ1-3; TRBD1 might be the D (6 bases). The germline CDR1 and CDR2 sequences are DFQATT and SNEGSKA (reference sequence). This CDR3 is built from 15 residues. The germline V and J ends were trimmed by 5 bases and 0 bases, with 14 bases remaining between them. The CDR3: CSADRGGSSGNTIYF. The CDR3 DNA follows: TGCAGTGCTGATAGGGGGGGAAGCTCTGGAAACACCATATATTTT.

This clonotype was recorded at least ten times. The rearrangement uses TRBV7-2 and TRBJ2-3; D possibly matches TRBD1 or TRBD2 (5 bases each). Germline assignment: CDR1 SGHTA and CDR2 FQGNSA. Deletions cut 2 bases from V and 5 bases from J, with 11 bases between. CDR3 length equals 14 residues. The CDR3 protein is CASSLFGAGDTQYF. CDR3 sequence (DNA): TGTGCCAGCAGCTTATTCGGGGCGGGAGATACGCAGTATTTT.

CDR3 amino acids: CASSFRTGDTEAFF. CDR3 DNA sequence: TGCGCCAGCAGCTTCCGGACAGGGGACACTGAAGCTTTCTTT. This sequence joins TRBV5-1 and TRBJ1-1; 9 bases line up with TRBD1. Germline CDR1 is SGHRS and CDR2 is YFSETQ. CDR3 length: 14 amino acids. V shed 2 bases, J shed 3 bases, and the junction held 2 bases outside the gene matches.

This clonotype was seen more than once but under ten times. This sequence joins TRBV7-2 and TRBJ1-5, with a weak D call TRBD1 (5 bases). V lost 2 bases to trimming and J lost 0 bases, with 11 bases between them. Germline V lookup: CDR1 SGHTA, CDR2 FQGNSA. The CDR3 runs to 16 residues. The CDR3: CASSLTGVDSNQPQHF. DNA of the CDR3: TGTGCCAGCAGCTTAACGGGGGTGGATAGCAATCAGCCCCAGCATTTT. The whole variable domain, remainder taken from reference TRBV7-2 and TRBJ1-5, is GAGVSQSPSNKVTEKGKDVELRCDPISGHTALYWYRQSLGQGLEFLIYFQGNSAPDKSGLPSDRFSAERTGGSVSTLTIQRTQQEDSAVYLCASSLTGVDSNQPQHFGDGTRLSIL.

Many counts were recorded for this clonotype. The rearrangement links TRBV5-1 to TRBJ1-1; 10 bases are a match to TRBD1. V trimming: 3 bases; J trimming: 6 bases; junction bases outside the gene matches: 8. Germline CDR1 SGHRS, CDR2 YFSETQ. The CDR3 has 15 amino acids. DNA for the CDR3: TGCGCCAGCAGCTACGAGACAGGGGGCCGGGCTGAAGCTTTCTTT. This translates into CASSYETGGRAEAFF.

The rearrangement links TRBV7-9 to TRBJ2-3, with D possibly being TRBD1 (5 bases). In germline, CDR1 is SEHNR, CDR2 FQNEAQ (reference sequence). The V gene lost 7 bases and the J gene lost 6 bases, with 8 bases spanning the gap. The CDR3 is 11 amino acids. The chain's CDR3 is CASTPGDTQYF. The CDR3 nucleotides read TGTGCCAGCACCCCAGGGGATACGCAGTATTTT.

This clonotype was observed a few times. This sequence joins TRBV5-1 and TRBJ1-5, with a possible D match to TRBD1 (6 bases). Germline-derived CDR1 and CDR2 are SGHRS and YFSETQ. The CDR3 totals 15 residues. Trimming took 4 bases from V and 0 from J, leaving 11 bases between them. This chain's CDR3 is CASSPQGYSNQPQHF. The CDR3 coding sequence is TGCGCCAGCAGCCCTCAGGGGTATAGCAATCAGCCCCAGCATTTT.